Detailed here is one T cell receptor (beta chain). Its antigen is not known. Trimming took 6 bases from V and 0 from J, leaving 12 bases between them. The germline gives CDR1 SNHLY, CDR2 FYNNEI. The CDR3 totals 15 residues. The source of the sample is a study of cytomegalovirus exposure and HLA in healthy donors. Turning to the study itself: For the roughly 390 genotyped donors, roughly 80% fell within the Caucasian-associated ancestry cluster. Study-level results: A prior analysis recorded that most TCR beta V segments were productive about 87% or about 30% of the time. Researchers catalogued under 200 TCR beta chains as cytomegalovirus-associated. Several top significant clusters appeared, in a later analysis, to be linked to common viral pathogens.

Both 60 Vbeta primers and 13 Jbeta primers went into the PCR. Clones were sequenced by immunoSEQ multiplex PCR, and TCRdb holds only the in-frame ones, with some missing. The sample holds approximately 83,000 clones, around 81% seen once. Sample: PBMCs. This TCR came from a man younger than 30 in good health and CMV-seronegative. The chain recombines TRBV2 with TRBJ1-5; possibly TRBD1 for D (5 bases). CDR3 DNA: TGTGCCAGCAGACGGGACTTACGTAGCAATCAGCCCCAGCATTTT. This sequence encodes CASRRDLRSNQPQHF.